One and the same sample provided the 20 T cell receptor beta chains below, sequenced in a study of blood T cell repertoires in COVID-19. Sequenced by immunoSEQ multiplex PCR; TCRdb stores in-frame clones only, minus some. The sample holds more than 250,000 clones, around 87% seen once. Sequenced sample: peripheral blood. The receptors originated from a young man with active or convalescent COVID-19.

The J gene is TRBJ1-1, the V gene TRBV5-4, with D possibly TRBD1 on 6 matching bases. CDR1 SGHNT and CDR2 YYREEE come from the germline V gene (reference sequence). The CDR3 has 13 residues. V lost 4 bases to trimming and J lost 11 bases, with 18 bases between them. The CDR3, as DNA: TGTGCCAGCAGCCGATACAGGGAAGGCTACGCTTTCTTT. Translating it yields CASSRYREGYAFF.

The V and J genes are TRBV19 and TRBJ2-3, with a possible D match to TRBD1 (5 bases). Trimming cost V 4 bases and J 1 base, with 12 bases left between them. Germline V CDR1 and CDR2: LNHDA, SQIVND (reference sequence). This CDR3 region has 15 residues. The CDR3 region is CASSTPDTGTDTQYF. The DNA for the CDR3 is TGTGCCAGTAGTACCCCGGACACTGGCACAGATACGCAGTATTTT.

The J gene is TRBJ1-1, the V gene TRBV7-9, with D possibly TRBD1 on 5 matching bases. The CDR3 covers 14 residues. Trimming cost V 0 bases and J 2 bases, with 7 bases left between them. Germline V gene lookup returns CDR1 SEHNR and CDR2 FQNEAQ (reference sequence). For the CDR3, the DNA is TGTGCCAGCAGCTTAGCGGGGGGTAACACTGAAGCTTTCTTT. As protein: CASSLAGGNTEAFF.

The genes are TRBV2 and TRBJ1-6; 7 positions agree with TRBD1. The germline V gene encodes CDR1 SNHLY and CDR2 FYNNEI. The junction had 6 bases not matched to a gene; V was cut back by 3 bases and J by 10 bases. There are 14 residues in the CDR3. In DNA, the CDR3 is TGTGCCAGCAGTGACGACAGGGTGCGATCACCCCTCCACTTT. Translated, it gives CASSDDRVRSPLHF.

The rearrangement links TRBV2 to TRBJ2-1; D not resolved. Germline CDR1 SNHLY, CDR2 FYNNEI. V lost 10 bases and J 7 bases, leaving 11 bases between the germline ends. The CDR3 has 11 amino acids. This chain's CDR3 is CATLRVNEQFF. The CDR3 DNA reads TGTGCCACCCTCCGGGTGAATGAGCAGTTCTTC.

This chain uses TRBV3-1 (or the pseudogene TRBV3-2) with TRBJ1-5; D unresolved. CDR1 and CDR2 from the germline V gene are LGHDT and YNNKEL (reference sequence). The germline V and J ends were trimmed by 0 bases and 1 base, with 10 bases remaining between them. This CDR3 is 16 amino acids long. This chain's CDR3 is CASSQDPGYSNQPQHF. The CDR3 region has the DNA TGTGCCAGCAGCCAAGACCCCGGTTACAGCAATCAGCCCCAGCATTTT.

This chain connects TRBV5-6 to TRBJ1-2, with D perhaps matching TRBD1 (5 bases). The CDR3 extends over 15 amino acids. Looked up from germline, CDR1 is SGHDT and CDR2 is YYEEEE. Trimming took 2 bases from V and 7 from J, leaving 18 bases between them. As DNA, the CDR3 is TGTGCCAGCAGCTTACCGGCCATAGGGGCCGGTGGCTACACCTTC. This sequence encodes CASSLPAIGAGGYTF.

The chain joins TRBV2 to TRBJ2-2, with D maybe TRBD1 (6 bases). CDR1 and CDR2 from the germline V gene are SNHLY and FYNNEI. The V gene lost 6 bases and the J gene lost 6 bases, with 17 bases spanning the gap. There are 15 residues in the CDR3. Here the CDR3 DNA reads TGTGCCAGCAGGGGGGTTGGACAGCTGTCCGGGGAGCTGTTTTTT. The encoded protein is CASRGVGQLSGELFF.

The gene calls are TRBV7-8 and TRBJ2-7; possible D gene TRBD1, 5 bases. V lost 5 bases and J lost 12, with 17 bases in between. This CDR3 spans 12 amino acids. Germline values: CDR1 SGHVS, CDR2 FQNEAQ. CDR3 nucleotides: TGTGCCAGCAGCCCAGGGCACTCAGTCTCGTACTTC. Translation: CASSPGHSVSYF.

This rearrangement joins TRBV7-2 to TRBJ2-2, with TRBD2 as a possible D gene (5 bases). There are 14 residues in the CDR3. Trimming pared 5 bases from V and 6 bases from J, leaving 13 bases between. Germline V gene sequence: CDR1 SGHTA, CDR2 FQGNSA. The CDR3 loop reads CASSPSRRAGELFF. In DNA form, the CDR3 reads TGTGCCAGCAGCCCCTCCAGGCGGGCCGGGGAGCTGTTTTTT.

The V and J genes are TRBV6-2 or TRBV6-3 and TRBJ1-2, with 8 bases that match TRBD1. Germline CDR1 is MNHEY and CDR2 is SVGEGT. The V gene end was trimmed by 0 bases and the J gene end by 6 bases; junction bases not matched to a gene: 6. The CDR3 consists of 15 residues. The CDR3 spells CASSYSNRGFDGYTF. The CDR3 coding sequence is TGTGCCAGCAGTTACTCGAACAGGGGGTTCGATGGCTACACCTTC.

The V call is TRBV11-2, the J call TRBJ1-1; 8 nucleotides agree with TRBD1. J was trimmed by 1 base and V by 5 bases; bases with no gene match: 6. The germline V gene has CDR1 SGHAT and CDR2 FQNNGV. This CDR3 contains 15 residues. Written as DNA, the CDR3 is TGTGCCAGCAGCCCCGAGGACAGGGCGAACACTGAAGCTTTCTTT. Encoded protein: CASSPEDRANTEAFF. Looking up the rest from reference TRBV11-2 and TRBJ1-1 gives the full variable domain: EAGVAQSPRYKIIEKRQSVAFWCNPISGHATLYWYQQILGQGPKLLIQFQNNGVVDDSQLPKDRFSAERLKGVDSTLKIQPAKLEDSAVYLCASSPEDRANTEAFFGQGTRLTVV.

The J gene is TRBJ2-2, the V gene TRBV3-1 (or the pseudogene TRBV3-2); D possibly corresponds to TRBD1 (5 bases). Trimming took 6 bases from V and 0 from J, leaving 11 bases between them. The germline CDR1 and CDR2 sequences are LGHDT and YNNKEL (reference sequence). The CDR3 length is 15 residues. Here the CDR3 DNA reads TGTGCCAGCAGACCACAGGCATCGAACACCGGGGAGCTGTTTTTT. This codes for CASRPQASNTGELFF.

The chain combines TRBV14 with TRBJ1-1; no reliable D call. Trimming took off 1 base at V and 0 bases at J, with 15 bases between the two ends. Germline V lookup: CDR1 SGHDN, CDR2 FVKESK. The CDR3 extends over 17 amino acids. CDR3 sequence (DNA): TGTGCCAGCAGCCAAGCGGCCGGGATGGGGATGAACACTGAAGCTTTCTTT. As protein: CASSQAAGMGMNTEAFF.

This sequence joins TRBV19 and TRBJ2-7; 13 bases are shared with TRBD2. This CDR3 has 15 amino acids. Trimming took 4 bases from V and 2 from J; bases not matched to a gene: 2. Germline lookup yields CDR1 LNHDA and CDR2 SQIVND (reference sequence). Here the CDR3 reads CASSRGLAGAYEQYF. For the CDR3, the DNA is TGTGCCAGTAGTAGAGGACTAGCGGGGGCCTACGAGCAGTACTTC.

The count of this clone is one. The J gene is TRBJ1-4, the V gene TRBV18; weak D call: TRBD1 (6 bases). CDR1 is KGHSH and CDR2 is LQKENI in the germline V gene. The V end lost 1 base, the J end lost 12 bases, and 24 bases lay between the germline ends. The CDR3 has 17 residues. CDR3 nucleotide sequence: TGTGCCAGCTCACCACTAGGACAGCTAAGTTCGGGTGTAGAACTGTTTTTT. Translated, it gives CASSPLGQLSSGVELFF.

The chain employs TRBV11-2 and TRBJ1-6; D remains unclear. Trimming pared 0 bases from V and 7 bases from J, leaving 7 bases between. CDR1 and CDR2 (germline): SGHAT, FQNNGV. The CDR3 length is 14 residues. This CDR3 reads CASSLDLRNSPLHF. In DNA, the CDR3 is TGTGCCAGCAGCTTAGATTTGAGAAATTCACCCCTCCACTTT.

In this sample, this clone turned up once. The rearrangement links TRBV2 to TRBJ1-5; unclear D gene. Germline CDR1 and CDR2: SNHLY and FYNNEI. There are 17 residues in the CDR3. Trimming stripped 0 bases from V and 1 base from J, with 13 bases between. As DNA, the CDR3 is TGTGCCAGCAGTGAAGCGCTTCCGTCCGCGAGCAATCAGCCCCAGCATTTT. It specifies CASSEALPSASNQPQHF.

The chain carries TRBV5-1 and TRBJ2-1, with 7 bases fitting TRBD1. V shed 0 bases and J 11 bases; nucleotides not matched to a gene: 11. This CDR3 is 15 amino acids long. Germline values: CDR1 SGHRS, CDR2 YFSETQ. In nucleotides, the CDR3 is TGCGCCAGCAGCTTGGGACAGGGCCATACCCCCCAGCAGTTCTTC. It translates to CASSLGQGHTPQQFF.

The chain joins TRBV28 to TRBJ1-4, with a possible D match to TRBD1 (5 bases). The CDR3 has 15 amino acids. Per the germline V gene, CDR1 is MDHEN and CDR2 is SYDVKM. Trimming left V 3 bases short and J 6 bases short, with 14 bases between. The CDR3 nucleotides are TGTGCCAGCAGTTTGGGTTCTGAAGGGGATGAAAAACTGTTTTTT. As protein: CASSLGSEGDEKLFF.